Listed below are T cell receptor beta chains from one sample, sequenced in a study of cytomegalovirus exposure and HLA in healthy donors. Profiling relied on immunoSEQ multiplex PCR, and the TCRdb table lists in-frame clones only, not all of them. The sample includes some 130,000 clones, around 74% of them seen just once. Material: PBMCs. The receptors come from a woman in her fifties or sixties in good health and CMV-seropositive. Each CDR3 is given with its conserved first and last residue. The order of the fields is J gene, D gene, clone size, V gene, CDR3 DNA, CDR3 protein. A D gene is named only where the DNA matches it firmly. Only part of the rows carry a size: once, few, many, or a class if the clone is expanded.

TRBJ1-4 . once TRBV7-9 TGTGCCAGCAGCCTCGGGACAATCGAAAAACTGTTTTTT CASSLGTIEKLFF
TRBJ2-5 TRBD1 . TRBV5-1 TGCGCCAGCAGCGCCGGACAGGGGGCGACCCAGTACTTC CASSAGQGATQYF
TRBJ2-7 . . TRBV5-1 TGCGCCAGCAGCGTGGGTGTCCAGGACGAGCAGTACTTC CASSVGVQDEQYF
TRBJ1-2 TRBD1 . TRBV7-9 TGTGCCAGCAGCCTGCATGGACAGGAGCTCTATGGCTACACCTTC CASSLHGQELYGYTF
TRBJ2-5 TRBD2 . TRBV7-2 TGTGCCAGCAGCTCGACTAGCGGGTTACAAGAGACCCAGTACTTC CASSSTSGLQETQYF
TRBJ2-2 TRBD2 many TRBV11-2 TGTGCCAGCAGCTGGACTAGCGGAACCGGGGAGCTGTTTTTT CASSWTSGTGELFF
TRBJ1-2 TRBD1 . TRBV30 TGTGCCTGGAGTGTTGACAGGGGGAACTACGGCTACACCTTC CAWSVDRGNYGYTF
TRBJ2-5 . . TRBV7-6 TGTGCCAGCAGCGATCTACGCGGGGCCCTAAATAAAGAGACCCAGTACTTC CASSDLRGALNKETQYF
TRBJ2-3 . . TRBV15 TGTGCCACCAGCAAACGATCCGGGGTTGGAGGGGATACGCAGTATTTT CATSKRSGVGGDTQYF
TRBJ1-5 . . TRBV30 TGTGCCTGGAGTTGGGACACCAATCAGCCCCAGCATTTT CAWSWDTNQPQHF
TRBJ2-5 . . TRBV2 TGTGCCAGCAGTGAGAATCGGCTAGAAGAGACCCAGTACTTC CASSENRLEETQYF
TRBJ2-5 . . TRBV11-2 TGTGCCAGCAGCTTAATCAGGGACCAAGAGACCCAGTACTTC CASSLIRDQETQYF
TRBJ1-4 . . TRBV6-6 TGTGCCAGTACCCACGGACTGACTAATGAAAAACTGTTTTTT CASTHGLTNEKLFF
TRBJ1-6 . once TRBV19 TGTGCCAGTAGCACTTTAGGGGCGGCTAATTCACCCCTCCACTTT CASSTLGAANSPLHF
TRBJ2-7 TRBD2 once TRBV9 TGTGCCAGCAGTCCCGGACTAGCGGCTGCCTACGAGCAGTACTTC CASSPGLAAAYEQYF
TRBJ2-7 . . TRBV7-7 TGTGCTAGCAGCTCAGGGGAAGGCTACGAGCAGTACTTC CASSSGEGYEQYF
TRBJ2-7 . . TRBV2 TGTGCCAGCAGGCTCAGCTCCTACGAGCAGTACTTC CASRLSSYEQYF
TRBJ2-1 TRBD2 . TRBV6-4 TGTGCCAGCAGTACGGGGGGGCACAATGAGCAGTTCTTC CASSTGGHNEQFF
TRBJ2-7 TRBD1 . TRBV4-1 TGCGCCAGCAGCCAAGACAGGGGGCACTCCTACGAGCAGTACTTC CASSQDRGHSYEQYF
TRBJ2-1 TRBD2 . TRBV5-4 TGTGCCAGCAGCTCATCTAGCGGGGGCTACAATGAGCAGTTCTTC CASSSSSGGYNEQFF
TRBJ2-7 TRBD2 few TRBV19 TGTGCCAGTAGTATTTCGGGAGGGTTGGCCGAGCAGTACTTC CASSISGGLAEQYF
TRBJ1-6 . . TRBV30 TGTGCCTGGATCCTCCCGGGACAAAGGCATTCACCCCTCCACTTT CAWILPGQRHSPLHF
TRBJ1-4 TRBD1 few TRBV4-2 TGTGCCAGCAGCCAAGCTTTAGGGACAGCTAATGAAAAACTGTTTTTT CASSQALGTANEKLFF
TRBJ2-3 TRBD2 . TRBV4-2 TGTGCCAGCAGCCAAGAAGGAGCGGGGGAAGCAGATACGCAGTATTTT CASSQEGAGEADTQYF
TRBJ2-3 TRBD1 few TRBV6-1 TGTGCCAGCAGTGATTCCGGGACAGATCTGGGCGATACGCAGTATTTT CASSDSGTDLGDTQYF
TRBJ2-5 . . TRBV5-1 TGCGCCAGCAGTTTGGAGCCGTTTTCGGAGACCCAGTACTTC CASSLEPFSETQYF
TRBJ2-5 TRBD2 . TRBV30 TGTGCCTGGGCTTCCGGGACTAGCTTTTGGGTTCCGGAGACCCAGTACTTC CAWASGTSFWVPETQYF
TRBJ1-2 . . TRBV5-4 TGTGCCAGCAGCTTGGGAACGGTTGGCTACACCTTC CASSLGTVGYTF
TRBJ1-2 . . TRBV2 TGTGCCAGCAGAGGAACAGCTTTCCAGAGCTACACCTTC CASRGTAFQSYTF
TRBJ1-5 . . TRBV7-9 TGTGCCAGCAGCGCGCAGGGTGGTCAGCCCCAGCATTTT CASSAQGGQPQHF
TRBJ1-1 TRBD1 once TRBV11-3 TGTGCCAGCAGCACCGGGGACAGGTGGACTGAAGCTTTCTTT CASSTGDRWTEAFF
TRBJ1-4 . . TRBV7-2 TGTGCCAGCAGCCGAGAAGAATATAATGAAAAACTGTTTTTT CASSREEYNEKLFF
TRBJ1-6 . . TRBV10-1 TGCGCCAGCAAAAACGGGCAGGGCAGTTCACCCCTCCACTTT CASKNGQGSSPLHF
TRBJ2-7 . . TRBV15 TGTGCCACCAGCAGAGCCCCCAGGGGGGACGAGCAGTACTTC CATSRAPRGDEQYF
TRBJ2-7 TRBD1 . TRBV5-1 TGCGCCAGCAGCTTGGCAAAGGACAGGGTGTTTTCCTACGAGCAGTACTTC CASSLAKDRVFSYEQYF
TRBJ1-1 TRBD1 . TRBV7-8 TGTGCCAGCAGCTCAGGGGGTGTGCGTGAAGCTTTCTTT CASSSGGVREAFF
TRBJ1-5 . few TRBV7-2 TGTGCCAGCAGCTTAGTCGGGGTAGGGGGAAACCAGCCCCAGCATTTT CASSLVGVGGNQPQHF
TRBJ1-1 TRBD1 . TRBV7-9 TGTGCCAGCAGCCTACAGGGGATCAGTGAAGCTTTCTTT CASSLQGISEAFF
TRBJ1-2 . . TRBV7-9 TGTGCCAGCCCACGTGGGCCGGGGGTTGTTGGCTACACCTTC CASPRGPGVVGYTF
TRBJ1-3 . once TRBV10-2 TGCGCCAGCAGTGAGACAGGGCCTTTGGGCTCTGGAAACACCATATATTTT CASSETGPLGSGNTIYF
TRBJ2-7 . . TRBV4-1 TGCGCCAGCAGCCAAGATACGGGTAGCTCCTACGAGCAGTACTTC CASSQDTGSSYEQYF
TRBJ2-6 . . TRBV5-1 TGCGCCTCCCAGGGGTATGACTCTGGGGCCAACGTCCTGACTTTC CASQGYDSGANVLTF
TRBJ1-4 . . TRBV10-2 TGCGCCAGCAGTGAGGCCCAACAAGTTCTGTTTTTT CASSEAQQVLFF
TRBJ2-6 . . TRBV19 TGTGCCAGTAGTTTAGGAGGAGGACTGATCTCTGGGGCCAACGTCCTGACTTTC CASSLGGGLISGANVLTF
TRBJ1-2 TRBD1 . TRBV13 TGTGCCAGCGCGACAGGGATGGGGGGCTACACCTTC CASATGMGGYTF
TRBJ1-2 TRBD1 once TRBV2 TGTGCCAGCAGTTATGGACAGGGGGGTGGAAACTATGGCTACACCTTC CASSYGQGGGNYGYTF
TRBJ2-2 . once TRBV7-9 TGTGCCAGCAGCTCGATGGGCGGGTACACCGGGGAGCTGTTTTTT CASSSMGGYTGELFF
TRBJ2-5 . few TRBV10-3 TGTGCCATCAGGGTGACAGACGGGGAGACCCAGTACTTC CAIRVTDGETQYF
TRBJ1-1 . . TRBV6-5 TGTGCCAGCAGTTACAGACAGGCAAGGCGCACTGAAGCTTTCTTT CASSYRQARRTEAFF
TRBJ1-6 . . TRBV9 TGTGCCAGCAGCGTAGAACAGGGATACGGTTCACCCCTCCACTTT CASSVEQGYGSPLHF
TRBJ1-3 . . TRBV19 TGTGCCAGTATGATAGTCCCCGGAAACACCATATATTTT CASMIVPGNTIYF